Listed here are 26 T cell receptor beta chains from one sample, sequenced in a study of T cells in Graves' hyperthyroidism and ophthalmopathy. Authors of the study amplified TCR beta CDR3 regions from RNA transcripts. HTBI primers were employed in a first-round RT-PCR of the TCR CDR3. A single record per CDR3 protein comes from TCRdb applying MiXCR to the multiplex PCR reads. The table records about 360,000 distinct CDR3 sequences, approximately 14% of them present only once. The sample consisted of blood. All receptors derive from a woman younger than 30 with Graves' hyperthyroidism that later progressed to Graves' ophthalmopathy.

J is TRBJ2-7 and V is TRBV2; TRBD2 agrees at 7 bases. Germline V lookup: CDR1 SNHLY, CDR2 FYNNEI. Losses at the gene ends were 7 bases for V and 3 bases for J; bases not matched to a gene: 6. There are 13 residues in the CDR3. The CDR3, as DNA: TGTGCCAGCAAGGCGGGAGCCCACTACGAGCAGTACTTC. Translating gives CASKAGAHYEQYF.

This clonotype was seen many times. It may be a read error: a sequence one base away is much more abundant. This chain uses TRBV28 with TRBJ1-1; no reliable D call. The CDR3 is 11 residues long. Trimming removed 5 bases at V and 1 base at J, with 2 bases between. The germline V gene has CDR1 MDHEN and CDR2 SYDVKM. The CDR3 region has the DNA TGTGCCAGCAGTACGAACACTGAAGCTTTCTTT. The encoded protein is CASSTNTEAFF. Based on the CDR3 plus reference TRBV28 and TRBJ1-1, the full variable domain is DVKVTQSSRYLVKRTGEKVFLECVQDMDHENMFWYRQDPGLGLRLIYFSYDVKMKEKGDIPEGYSVSREKKERFSLILESASTNQTSMYLCASSTNTEAFFGQGTRLTVV.

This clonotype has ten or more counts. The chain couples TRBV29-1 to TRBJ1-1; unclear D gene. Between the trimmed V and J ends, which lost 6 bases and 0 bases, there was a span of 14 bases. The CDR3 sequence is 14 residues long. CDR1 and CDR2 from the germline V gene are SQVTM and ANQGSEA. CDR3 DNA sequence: TGCAGCGTGTCCCCAATCGGACTGAACACTGAAGCTTTCTTT. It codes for CSVSPIGLNTEAFF.

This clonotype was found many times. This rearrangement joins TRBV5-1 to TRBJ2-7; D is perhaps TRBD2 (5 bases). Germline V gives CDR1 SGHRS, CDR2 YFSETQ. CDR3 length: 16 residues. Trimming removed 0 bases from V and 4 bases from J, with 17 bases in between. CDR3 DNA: TGCGCCAGCAGCTTGGAAGTGACGGGGTATACATACGAGCAGTACTTC. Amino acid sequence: CASSLEVTGYTYEQYF. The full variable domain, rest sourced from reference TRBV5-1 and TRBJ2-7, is KAGVTQTPRYLIKTRGQQVTLSCSPISGHRSVSWYQQTPGQGLQFLFEYFSETQRNKGNFPGRFSGRQFSNSRSEMNVSTLELGDSALYLCASSLEVTGYTYEQYFGPGTRLTVT.

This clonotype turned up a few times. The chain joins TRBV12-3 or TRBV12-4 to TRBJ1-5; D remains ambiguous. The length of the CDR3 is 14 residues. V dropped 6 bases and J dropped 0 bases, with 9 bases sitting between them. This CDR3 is CASSPEGSNQPQHF. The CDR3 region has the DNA TGTGCCAGCAGCCCCGAAGGTAGCAATCAGCCCCAGCATTTT.

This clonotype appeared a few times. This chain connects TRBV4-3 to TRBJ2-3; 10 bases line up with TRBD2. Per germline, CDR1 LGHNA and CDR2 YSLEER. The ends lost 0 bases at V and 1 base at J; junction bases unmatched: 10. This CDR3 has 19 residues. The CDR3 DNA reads TGCGCCAGCAGCCAAGATCTAGCGGGAGATTCGCGGGGCACAGATACGCAGTATTTT. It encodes CASSQDLAGDSRGTDTQYF.

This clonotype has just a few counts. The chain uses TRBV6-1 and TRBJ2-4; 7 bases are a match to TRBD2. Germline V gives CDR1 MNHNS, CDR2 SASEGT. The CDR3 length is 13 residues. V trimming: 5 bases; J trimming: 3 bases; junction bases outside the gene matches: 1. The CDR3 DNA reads TGTGCCAGCAGTCCGGGGGGCAAAAACATTCAGTACTTC. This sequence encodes CASSPGGKNIQYF.

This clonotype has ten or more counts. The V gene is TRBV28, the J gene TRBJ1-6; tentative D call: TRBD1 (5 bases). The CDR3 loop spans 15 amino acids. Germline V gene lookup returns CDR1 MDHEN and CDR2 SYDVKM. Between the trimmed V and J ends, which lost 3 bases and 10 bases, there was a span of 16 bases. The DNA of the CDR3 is TGTGCCAGCAGTTTCTCGGACCGGGGGGGGTCACCCCTCCACTTT. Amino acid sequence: CASSFSDRGGSPLHF.

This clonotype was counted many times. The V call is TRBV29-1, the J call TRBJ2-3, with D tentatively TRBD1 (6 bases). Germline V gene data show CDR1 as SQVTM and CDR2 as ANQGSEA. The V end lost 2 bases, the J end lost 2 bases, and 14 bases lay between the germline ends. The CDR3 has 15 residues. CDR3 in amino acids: CSVERDTPDTDTQYF. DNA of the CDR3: TGCAGCGTTGAAAGGGACACGCCCGACACAGATACGCAGTATTTT.

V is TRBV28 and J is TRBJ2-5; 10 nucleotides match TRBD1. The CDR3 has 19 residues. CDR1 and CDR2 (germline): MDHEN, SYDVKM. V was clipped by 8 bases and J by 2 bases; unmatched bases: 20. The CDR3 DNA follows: TGTGCCAGCGAACCCACCGGGACAGGGGAATTTTGGGAGCAAGAGACCCAGTACTTC. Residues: CASEPTGTGEFWEQETQYF.

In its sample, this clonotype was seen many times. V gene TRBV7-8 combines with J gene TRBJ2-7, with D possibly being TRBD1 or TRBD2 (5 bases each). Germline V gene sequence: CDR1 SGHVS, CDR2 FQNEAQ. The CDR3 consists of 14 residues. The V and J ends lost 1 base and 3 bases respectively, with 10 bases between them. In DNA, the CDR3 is TGTGCCAGCAGCTTAGGACTTGGGGGCTACGAGCAGTACTTC. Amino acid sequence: CASSLGLGGYEQYF.

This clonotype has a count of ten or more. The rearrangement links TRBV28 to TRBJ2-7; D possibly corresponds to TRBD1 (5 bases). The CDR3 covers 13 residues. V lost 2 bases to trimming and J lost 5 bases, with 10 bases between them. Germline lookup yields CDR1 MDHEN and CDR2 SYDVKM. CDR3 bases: TGTGCCAGCAGTTTAGCGGCAGGGAACGAGCAGTACTTC. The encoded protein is CASSLAAGNEQYF. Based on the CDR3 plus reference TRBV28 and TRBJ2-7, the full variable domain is DVKVTQSSRYLVKRTGEKVFLECVQDMDHENMFWYRQDPGLGLRLIYFSYDVKMKEKGDIPEGYSVSREKKERFSLILESASTNQTSMYLCASSLAAGNEQYFGPGTRLTVT.

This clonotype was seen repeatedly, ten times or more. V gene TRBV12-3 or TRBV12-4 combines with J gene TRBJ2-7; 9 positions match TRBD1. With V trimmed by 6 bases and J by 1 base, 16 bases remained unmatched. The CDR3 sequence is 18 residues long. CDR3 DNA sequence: TGTGCCAGCAGCGGTCCGGGACAGGGATTGTTAGGATCCTACGAGCAGTACTTC. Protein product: CASSGPGQGLLGSYEQYF.

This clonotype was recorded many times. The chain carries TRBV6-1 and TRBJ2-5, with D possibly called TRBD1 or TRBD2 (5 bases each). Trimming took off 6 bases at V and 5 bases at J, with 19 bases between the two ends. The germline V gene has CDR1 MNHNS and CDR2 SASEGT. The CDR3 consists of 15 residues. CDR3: CASSPGAVLRETQYF. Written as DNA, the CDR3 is TGTGCCAGCAGCCCCGGGGCAGTCCTCAGGGAGACCCAGTACTTC.

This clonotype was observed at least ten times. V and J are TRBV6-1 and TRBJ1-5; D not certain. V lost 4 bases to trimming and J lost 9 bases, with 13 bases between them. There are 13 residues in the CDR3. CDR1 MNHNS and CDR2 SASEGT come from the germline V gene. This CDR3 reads CASSGDNFSPQHF. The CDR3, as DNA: TGTGCCAGCAGTGGCGACAACTTCTCGCCCCAGCATTTT.

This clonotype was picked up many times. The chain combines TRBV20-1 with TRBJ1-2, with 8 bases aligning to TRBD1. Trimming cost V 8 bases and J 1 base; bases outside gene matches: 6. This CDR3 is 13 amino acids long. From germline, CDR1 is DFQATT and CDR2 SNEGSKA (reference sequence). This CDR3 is CSSGTGNNYGYTF. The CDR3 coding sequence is TGCAGTTCCGGGACAGGAAATAACTATGGCTACACCTTC.

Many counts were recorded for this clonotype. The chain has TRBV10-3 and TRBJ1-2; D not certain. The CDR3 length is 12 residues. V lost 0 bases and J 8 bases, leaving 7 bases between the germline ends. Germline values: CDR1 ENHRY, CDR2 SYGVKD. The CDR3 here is CAISESSEGYTF. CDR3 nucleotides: TGTGCCATCAGTGAGTCCTCCGAGGGCTACACCTTC.

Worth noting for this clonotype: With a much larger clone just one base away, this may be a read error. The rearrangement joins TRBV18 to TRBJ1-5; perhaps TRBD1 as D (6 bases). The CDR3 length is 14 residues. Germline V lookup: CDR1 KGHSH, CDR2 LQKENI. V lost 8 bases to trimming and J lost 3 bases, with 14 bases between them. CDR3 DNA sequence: TGTGCCAGCCCCACACAGGGTATCAATCAGCCCCAGCATTTT. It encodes CASPTQGINQPQHF. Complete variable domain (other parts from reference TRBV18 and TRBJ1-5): NAGVMQNPRHLVRRRGQEARLRCSPMKGHSHVYWYRQLPEEGLKFMVYLQKENIIDESGMPKERFSAEFPKEGPSILRIQQVVRGDSAAYFCASPTQGINQPQHFGDGTRLSIL.

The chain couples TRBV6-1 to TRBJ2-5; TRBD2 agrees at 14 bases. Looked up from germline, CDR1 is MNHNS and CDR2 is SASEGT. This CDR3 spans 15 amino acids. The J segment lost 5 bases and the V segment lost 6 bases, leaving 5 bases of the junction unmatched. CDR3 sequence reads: CASRQTSGRVETQYF. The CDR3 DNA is TGTGCCAGCAGGCAGACTAGCGGGAGGGTGGAGACCCAGTACTTC.

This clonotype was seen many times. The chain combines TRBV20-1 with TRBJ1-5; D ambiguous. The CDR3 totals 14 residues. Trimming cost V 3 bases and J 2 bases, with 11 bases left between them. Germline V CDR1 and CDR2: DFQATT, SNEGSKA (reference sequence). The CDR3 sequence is CSARTGLGNQPQHF. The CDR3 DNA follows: TGCAGTGCTAGGACGGGGTTGGGCAATCAGCCCCAGCATTTT.

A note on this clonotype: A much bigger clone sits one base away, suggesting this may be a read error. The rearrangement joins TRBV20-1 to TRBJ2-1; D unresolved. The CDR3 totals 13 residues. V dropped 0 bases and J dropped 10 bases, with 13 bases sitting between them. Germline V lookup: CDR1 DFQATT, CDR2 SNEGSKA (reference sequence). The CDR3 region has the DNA TGCAGTGCTAGAGATTTAGCCGGTGGGGAGCAGTTCTTC. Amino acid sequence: CSARDLAGGEQFF.

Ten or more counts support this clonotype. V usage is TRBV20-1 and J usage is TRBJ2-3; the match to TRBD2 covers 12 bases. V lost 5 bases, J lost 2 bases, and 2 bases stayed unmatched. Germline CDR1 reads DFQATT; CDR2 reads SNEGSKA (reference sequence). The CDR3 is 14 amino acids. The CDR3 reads CSARLAGVTDTQYF. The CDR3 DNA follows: TGCAGTGCTCGACTAGCGGGAGTCACAGATACGCAGTATTTT.

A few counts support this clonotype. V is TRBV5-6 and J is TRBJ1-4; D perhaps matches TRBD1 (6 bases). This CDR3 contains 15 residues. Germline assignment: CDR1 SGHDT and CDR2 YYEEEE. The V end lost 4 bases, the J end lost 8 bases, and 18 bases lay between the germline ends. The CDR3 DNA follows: TGTGCCAGCAGCAGGGGGACTCCCCGAAGGGAAAAACTGTTTTTT. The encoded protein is CASSRGTPRREKLFF.

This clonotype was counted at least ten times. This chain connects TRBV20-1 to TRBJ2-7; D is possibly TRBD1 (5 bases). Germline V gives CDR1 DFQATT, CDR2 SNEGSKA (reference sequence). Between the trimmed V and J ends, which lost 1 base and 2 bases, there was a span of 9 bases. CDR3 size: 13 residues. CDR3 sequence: CSARVTGPYEQYF. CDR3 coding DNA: TGCAGTGCTAGAGTAACAGGTCCCTACGAGCAGTACTTC.

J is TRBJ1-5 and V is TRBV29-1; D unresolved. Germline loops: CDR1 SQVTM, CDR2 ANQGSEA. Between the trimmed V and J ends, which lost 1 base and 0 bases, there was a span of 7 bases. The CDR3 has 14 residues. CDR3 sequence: CSVEVWNSNQPQHF. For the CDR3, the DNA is TGCAGCGTTGAAGTTTGGAATAGCAATCAGCCCCAGCATTTT.

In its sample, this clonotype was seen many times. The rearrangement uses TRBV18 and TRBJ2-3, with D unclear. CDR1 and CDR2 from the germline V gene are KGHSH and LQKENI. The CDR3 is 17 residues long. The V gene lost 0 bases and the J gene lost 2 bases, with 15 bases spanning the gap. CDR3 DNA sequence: TGTGCCAGCTCACCACCCCCAGGTTATCGGGTCACAGATACGCAGTATTTT. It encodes CASSPPPGYRVTDTQYF.